This TCR beta chain was observed in a study of cytomegalovirus exposure and HLA in healthy donors. PCR amplification relied on 60 Vbeta primers (plus 13 Jbeta primers). TCRdb's table, derived via immunoSEQ multiplex PCR, lists solely in-frame clones and lacks some. The data hold about 120,000 clones, with 78% observed a single time. The sample comprised PBMCs. This TCR derives from a woman between 25 and 40 years old in good health and CMV-seropositive.

The CDR3, as DNA: TGTGCCAGCAGCTCTTACAGGGGCTACGAGCAGTACTTC. Its protein product is CASSSYRGYEQYF. The chain recombines TRBV7-2 with TRBJ2-7, with 7 bases lining up with TRBD1. CDR3 size: 13 residues. Germline lookup yields CDR1 SGHTA and CDR2 FQGNSA. The V segment lost 4 bases and the J segment 3 bases; nucleotides outside the gene matches: 3.